This T cell receptor beta chain comes out of a study of beta chain features in type 1 diabetes. General study points: Across all four CD4+ subsets, people with type 1 diabetes showed modestly shorter TCRB CDR3s.

Trimming shortened V by 0 bases and J by 5 bases, and 10 bases separated the two germline ends. CDR1 KGHSH and CDR2 LQKENI come from the germline V gene. The length of the CDR3 is 14 residues. Reverse transcription of all isolated RNA meant that expressed TCRB transcripts were sequenced. Assay: immunoSEQ multiplex PCR; the TCRdb copy retains only in-frame clones and omits some. The data show around 250,000 clones, around an eighth seen once. A note on this clone: Its antigen remains unknown.

This TCR was sampled from a middle-aged woman in good health. The chain joins TRBV18 to TRBJ2-5; TRBD2 is a possible D gene (5 bases). The sequencing input was naive CD4+ T cells from blood. The CDR3 coding sequence is TGTGCCAGCTCACCACCAGGGCGAGGGGAGACCCAGTACTTC. It is translated as CASSPPGRGETQYF.